Shown below are 23 T cell receptor beta chains from a single sample sequenced in a study of blood T cell repertoires in COVID-19. Sequenced by immunoSEQ multiplex PCR; TCRdb stores in-frame clones only, minus some. The table has 210,000 or so clones, around 84% seen once. Sequenced: peripheral blood. The receptors shown here come from a human donor in a cohort sampled during active COVID-19.

The chain employs TRBV5-1 and TRBJ2-1; no clear D gene. Germline CDR1 reads SGHRS; CDR2 reads YFSETQ. The V end was cut by 7 bases, the J end by 5 bases, with 7 bases between. The CDR3 covers 11 residues. In nucleotides, the CDR3 is TGCGCCAGCGAACTCGACAATGAGCAGTTCTTC. It encodes CASELDNEQFF.

The chain uses TRBV2 and TRBJ1-5; D is undetermined. Trimming stripped 6 bases from V and 6 bases from J, with 18 bases between. This CDR3 has 15 residues. Germline lookup yields CDR1 SNHLY and CDR2 FYNNEI. This chain's CDR3 is CASSPGSLLGQPQHF. DNA of the CDR3: TGTGCCAGCAGCCCTGGGAGCCTACTAGGTCAGCCCCAGCATTTT.

Only one count was recorded for this clone. CDR3 sequence: CASTGTSGTVEQFF. The CDR3, as DNA: TGTGCCAGCACCGGGACTAGCGGGACGGTTGAGCAGTTCTTC. The rearrangement joins TRBV14 to TRBJ2-1; TRBD2 agrees at 13 bases. The germline V gene encodes CDR1 SGHDN and CDR2 FVKESK. The CDR3 extends over 14 amino acids. V lost 7 bases to trimming and J lost 9 bases; unmatched junction nucleotides: 6.

The V gene is TRBV11-2, the J gene TRBJ2-7; 7 nucleotides align to TRBD2. Germline V gives CDR1 SGHAT, CDR2 FQNNGV. The CDR3 is 15 amino acids. V lost 5 bases and J lost 3; bases outside the gene matches: 10. CDR3 in amino acids: CASSLRGEPHYEQYF. The CDR3 coding sequence is TGTGCCAGCAGCCTTCGGGGGGAGCCCCACTACGAGCAGTACTTC.

The gene calls are TRBV27 and TRBJ2-7, with TRBD2 identical over 9 bases. Per the germline V gene, CDR1 is MNHEY and CDR2 is SMNVEV (reference sequence). CDR3 length: 14 amino acids. V was pared by 3 bases and J by 6 bases, with 6 bases of the junction left unmatched. CDR3 residues: CASSFVGLASEQYF. DNA for the CDR3: TGTGCCAGCAGTTTTGTCGGACTAGCGTCCGAGCAGTACTTC.

The rearrangement uses TRBV6-5 and TRBJ1-4; no reliable D call. V was shortened by 7 bases and J by 7 bases, with 16 bases between the two germline ends. The CDR3 has 14 residues. Germline-derived CDR1 and CDR2 are MNHEY and SVGAGI. The CDR3 DNA sequence: TGTGCCAGCACTTTGAATTATATCGGTGAAAAACTGTTTTTT. Protein sequence: CASTLNYIGEKLFF.

The chain uses TRBV21-1 and TRBJ2-7; TRBD1 is the table's D call, not checked against the DNA. TRBV21-1 is deemed a pseudogene. This CDR3 spans 17 amino acids. CDR3 amino acids: CASSKEIPVSGSYEQYV. Here the CDR3 DNA reads TGTGCCAGCAGCAAAGAAATTCCAGTGTCAGGGTCCTACGAGCAGTACGTC.

The rearrangement uses TRBV29-1 and TRBJ1-1; D not certain. CDR1 is SQVTM, CDR2 ANQGSEA, per germline. Trimming removed 7 bases at V and 11 bases at J, with 20 bases between. CDR3 length: 12 amino acids. The CDR3 protein is CSGAGPKPAAFF. The CDR3 nucleotides read TGCAGCGGCGCTGGGCCGAAGCCAGCCGCTTTCTTT.

This chain joins TRBV19 and TRBJ2-5, with 11 bases that match TRBD1. Trimming removed 4 bases from V and 5 bases from J; junction bases left unmatched: 9. The CDR3 runs 16 residues. CDR1 is LNHDA, CDR2 SQIVND, per germline (reference sequence). In nucleotides, the CDR3 is TGTGCCAGTAGTACCGGGACAGGGGGTTTCCGGGAGACCCAGTACTTC. Translating gives CASSTGTGGFRETQYF.

The rearrangement links TRBV3-1 (or the pseudogene TRBV3-2) to TRBJ2-5, with 8 bases matching TRBD1. The V segment lost 3 bases and the J segment 2 bases; nucleotides outside the gene matches: 5. This CDR3 spans 15 amino acids. Germline CDR1 reads LGHDT; CDR2 reads YNNKEL (reference sequence). The CDR3 bases are TGTGCCAGCAGCCATCGACAGGGGACTCAAGAGACCCAGTACTTC. It specifies CASSHRQGTQETQYF.

V usage is TRBV11-2 and J usage is TRBJ2-3; TRBD1 matches at 7 bases. V lost 4 bases, J lost 5 bases, and 9 bases stayed unmatched. This CDR3 has 15 residues. Germline CDR1 SGHAT, CDR2 FQNNGV. CDR3 coding DNA: TGTGCCAGCAGCTCCCAGACAGGGAATAAAGATACGCAGTATTTT. Translation: CASSSQTGNKDTQYF.

The V and J genes are TRBV27 and TRBJ1-3; TRBD1 aligns across 9 bases. Germline V gene data show CDR1 as MNHEY and CDR2 as SMNVEV (reference sequence). CDR3 length equals 16 residues. V lost 6 bases and J lost 3; bases outside the gene matches: 9. The CDR3 DNA reads as TGTGCCAGCAGAATCCGGGACAGGGTACATGGAAACACCATATATTTT. Its protein is CASRIRDRVHGNTIYF.

The J gene is TRBJ1-6, the V gene TRBV7-9; TRBD1 matches 9 bases. The junction had 4 bases not matched to a gene; V was cut back by 6 bases and J by 7 bases. The germline V gene has CDR1 SEHNR and CDR2 FQNEAQ (reference sequence). The CDR3 is 14 amino acids. CDR3 DNA sequence: TGTGCCAGCAGTTCCGGGACAGGGAATTCACCCCTCCACTTT. This codes for CASSSGTGNSPLHF. The whole variable domain, remainder taken from reference TRBV7-9 and TRBJ1-6, is DTGVSQNPRHKITKRGQNVTFRCDPISEHNRLYWYRQTLGQGPEFLTYFQNEAQLEKSRLLSDRFSAERPKGSFSTLEIQRTEQGDSAMYLCASSSGTGNSPLHFGNGTRLTVT.

This clone has more than one count but fewer than ten. CDR3 protein: CASSGGTGTGGGQPQHF. The CDR3 DNA reads as TGTGCCAGCAGCGGAGGAACCGGGACAGGGGGCGGTCAGCCCCAGCATTTT. V is TRBV7-2 and J is TRBJ1-5; TRBD1 aligns across 12 bases. The CDR3 totals 17 residues. The V gene's germline CDR1 is SGHTA and CDR2 FQGNSA. Unmatched junction bases numbered 11, after V lost 5 bases and J lost 6 bases.

This sequence joins TRBV7-8 and TRBJ1-2; 8 bases match TRBD1. Per the germline V gene, CDR1 is SGHVS and CDR2 is FQNEAQ. The CDR3 consists of 14 residues. The V and J ends lost 5 bases and 4 bases, in that order; junction bases with no gene match: 6. Here the CDR3 reads CASSPGGSLYGYTF. The DNA of the CDR3 is TGTGCCAGCAGCCCAGGGGGCAGCCTCTATGGCTACACCTTC. The variable domain in full, with the rest retrieved from reference TRBV7-8 and TRBJ1-2, is GAGVSQSPRYKVAKRGQDVALRCDPISGHVSLFWYQQALGQGPEFLTYFQNEAQLDKSGLPSDRFFAERPEGSVSTLKIQRTQQEDSAVYLCASSPGGSLYGYTFGSGTRLTVV.

The chain couples TRBV11-1 to TRBJ2-5; 10 nucleotides align to TRBD1. In germline, CDR1 is SGHAT, CDR2 FQDESV (reference sequence). The length of the CDR3 is 16 residues. With V trimmed by 5 bases and J by 3 bases, 9 bases remained unmatched. CDR3 residues: CASSRRQGAVEETQYF. CDR3 coding DNA: TGTGCCAGCAGCCGCAGACAGGGGGCTGTTGAAGAGACCCAGTACTTC.

The chain combines TRBV7-2 with TRBJ2-2; D is possibly TRBD2 (6 bases). CDR1 is SGHTA and CDR2 is FQGNSA in the germline V gene. V lost 2 bases and J lost 11, with 9 bases in between. This CDR3 has 12 residues. The CDR3 here is CASSLQRAELFF. DNA of the CDR3: TGTGCCAGCAGCTTACAGCGGGCAGAGCTGTTTTTT.

The J gene is TRBJ2-1, the V gene TRBV24-1; D perhaps matches TRBD2 (6 bases). This CDR3 has 16 amino acids. Germline assignment: CDR1 KGHDR and CDR2 SFDVKD. Between the trimmed V and J ends, which lost 1 base and 5 bases, there was a span of 14 bases. DNA for the CDR3: TGTGCCACCAGTGATTTCGGAGGGACCCTTCACAATGAGCAGTTCTTC. Its protein product is CATSDFGGTLHNEQFF.

The rearrangement links TRBV3-1 (or the pseudogene TRBV3-2) to TRBJ1-6; D unclear. The CDR3 is 14 residues long. The V gene's germline CDR1 is LGHDT and CDR2 YNNKEL (reference sequence). V dropped 2 bases and J dropped 9 bases, with 11 bases sitting between them. CDR3 residues: CASSQFNTISPLHF. In nucleotides, the CDR3 is TGTGCCAGCAGCCAATTTAACACGATTTCACCCCTCCACTTT.

The chain carries TRBV3-1 (or the pseudogene TRBV3-2) and TRBJ1-5; D is possibly TRBD1 (5 bases). The CDR3 runs 13 residues. The germline V gene encodes CDR1 LGHDT and CDR2 YNNKEL (reference sequence). The V end was cut by 5 bases, the J end by 3 bases, with 8 bases between. CDR3 coding DNA: TGTGCCAGCAGCGAGGGACTCAATCAGCCCCAGCATTTT. It encodes CASSEGLNQPQHF.

This clone has more than one count but fewer than ten. Different DNA sequences within this sample yield the same CDR3. The chain recombines TRBV5-1 with TRBJ2-2; possible D gene TRBD2, 6 bases. Looked up from germline, CDR1 is SGHRS and CDR2 is YFSETQ. V was clipped by 0 bases and J by 2 bases, with 11 bases between them. The CDR3 contains 16 residues. CDR3 residues: CASSLGGTSNTGELFF. The CDR3 bases are TGCGCCAGCAGCTTGGGCGGGACTTCTAACACCGGGGAGCTGTTTTTT.

CDR3 loop: CASSLNGLAGNNEQFF. The DNA of the CDR3 is TGTGCCAGCAGTTTAAATGGGTTAGCGGGTAACAATGAGCAGTTCTTC. The rearrangement links TRBV28 to TRBJ2-1; the match to TRBD2 covers 7 bases. CDR1 is MDHEN and CDR2 is SYDVKM in the germline V gene. CDR3 length equals 16 residues. V trimming: 2 bases; J trimming: 5 bases; junction bases outside the gene matches: 9.

The chain is built from TRBV2 and TRBJ2-1; 8 nucleotides line up with TRBD1. The CDR3 has 15 amino acids. CDR1 and CDR2 from the germline V gene are SNHLY and FYNNEI. V gave up 5 bases and J gave up 0 bases; unmatched junction bases: 3. The CDR3 nucleotides are TGTGCCAGCAGTCTACAGGGGGGCTCCTACAATGAGCAGTTCTTC. It translates to CASSLQGGSYNEQFF.